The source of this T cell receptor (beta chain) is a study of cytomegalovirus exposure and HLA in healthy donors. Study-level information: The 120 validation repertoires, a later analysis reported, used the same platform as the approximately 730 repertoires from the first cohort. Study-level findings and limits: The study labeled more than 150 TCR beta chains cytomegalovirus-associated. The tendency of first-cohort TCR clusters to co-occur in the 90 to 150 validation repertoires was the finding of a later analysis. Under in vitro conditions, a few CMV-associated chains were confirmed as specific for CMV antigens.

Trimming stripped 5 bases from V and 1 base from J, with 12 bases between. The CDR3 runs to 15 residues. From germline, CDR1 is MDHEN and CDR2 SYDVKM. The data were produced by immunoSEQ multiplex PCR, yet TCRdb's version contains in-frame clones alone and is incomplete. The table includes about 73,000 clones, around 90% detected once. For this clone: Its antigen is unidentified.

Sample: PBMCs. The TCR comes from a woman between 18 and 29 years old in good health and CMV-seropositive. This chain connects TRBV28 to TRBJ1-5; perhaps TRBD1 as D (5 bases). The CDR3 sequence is CASSPRGRSNQPQHF. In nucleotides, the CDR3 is TGTGCCAGCAGTCCTCGGGGGAGGAGCAATCAGCCCCAGCATTTT. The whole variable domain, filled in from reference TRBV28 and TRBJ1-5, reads DVKVTQSSRYLVKRTGEKVFLECVQDMDHENMFWYRQDPGLGLRLIYFSYDVKMKEKGDIPEGYSVSREKKERFSLILESASTNQTSMYLCASSPRGRSNQPQHFGDGTRLSIL.